The 14 T cell receptor beta chains reported below all come from one sample, sequenced in a study of T cell changes during pregnancy in multiple sclerosis. Data came from immunoSEQ multiplex PCR; TCRdb stores just in-frame clones and leaves some out. The profile shows about 68,000 clones, about 90% of them singletons. Specimen: peripheral blood, collected in the second trimester of pregnancy. These receptors were obtained from a female donor in good health, enrolled as a control in a pregnancy study.

The J gene is TRBJ1-5, the V gene TRBV19; no clear D. This CDR3 has 19 residues. The ends were cut back, 5 bases at V and 1 base at J, with 24 bases in the middle. Germline V CDR1 and CDR2: LNHDA, SQIVND (reference sequence). The CDR3 sequence is CASSLLTAVRAISNQPQHF. CDR3 nucleotides: TGTGCCAGTAGTTTACTTACAGCGGTTCGGGCAATAAGCAATCAGCCCCAGCATTTT.

The gene calls are TRBV28 and TRBJ1-1; D ambiguous. Looked up from germline, CDR1 is MDHEN and CDR2 is SYDVKM. The length of the CDR3 is 11 residues. With 3 bases removed from V and 11 bases from J, the gap between germline ends came to 10 bases. CDR3 nucleotide sequence: TGTGCCAGCAGTTTGAGAACTGTCGCTTTCTTT. This encodes CASSLRTVAFF. The entire variable domain, with the rest obtained from reference TRBV28 and TRBJ1-1, is as follows: DVKVTQSSRYLVKRTGEKVFLECVQDMDHENMFWYRQDPGLGLRLIYFSYDVKMKEKGDIPEGYSVSREKKERFSLILESASTNQTSMYLCASSLRTVAFFGQGTRLTVV.

The V call is TRBV29-1, the J call TRBJ1-4; a weak D match, TRBD1 (5 bases). Germline V gene sequence: CDR1 SQVTM, CDR2 ANQGSEA. The CDR3 is 12 amino acids. Between the trimmed V and J ends, which lost 5 bases and 7 bases, there was a span of 11 bases. The CDR3 DNA follows: TGCAGCGTTCGGCAGGGTCGTGAAAAACTGTTTTTT. Residues: CSVRQGREKLFF.

V usage is TRBV6-5 and J usage is TRBJ1-1; 9 nucleotides match TRBD1. V lost 2 bases and J lost 10; bases outside the gene matches: 2. Germline V lookup: CDR1 MNHEY, CDR2 SVGAGI. The CDR3 covers 12 residues. CDR3 in DNA: TGTGCCAGCAGTTACCTGGGACAGGGAGCTTTCTTT. Translation: CASSYLGQGAFF.

Only a few counts were recorded for this clone. V usage is TRBV28 and J usage is TRBJ1-2; 10 bases fit TRBD1. Trimming removed 6 bases from V and 2 bases from J; junction bases left unmatched: 9. In germline, CDR1 is MDHEN, CDR2 SYDVKM. The CDR3 totals 16 residues. CDR3 loop: CASSGPGQGWNYGYTF. The CDR3 nucleotides read TGTGCCAGCAGCGGGCCGGGACAGGGGTGGAACTATGGCTACACCTTC.

Here the CDR3 reads CASSYREGNTGELFF. The CDR3, as DNA: TGCGCCAGCAGTTACAGGGAGGGTAACACCGGGGAGCTGTTTTTT. The chain is built from TRBV4-1 and TRBJ2-2; the D gene is possibly TRBD2 (7 bases). Germline V gene lookup returns CDR1 MGHRA and CDR2 YSYEKL. CDR3 length: 15 amino acids. With 6 bases removed from V and 2 bases from J, the gap between germline ends came to 13 bases.

This clone has just one count. J is TRBJ2-7 and V is TRBV7-8; TRBD1 agrees at 8 bases. CDR3 length: 15 residues. Germline loops: CDR1 SGHVS, CDR2 FQNEAQ. J lost 0 bases, V lost 3 bases, and 4 bases had no gene match. CDR3 amino acids: CASSFRTGGSYEQYF. DNA of the CDR3: TGTGCCAGCAGCTTTCGAACAGGGGGCTCCTACGAGCAGTACTTC.

This chain uses TRBV28 with TRBJ2-1; 7 bases agree with TRBD2. This CDR3 spans 15 amino acids. Germline assignment: CDR1 MDHEN and CDR2 SYDVKM. Losses at the gene ends were 5 bases for V and 7 bases for J; bases not matched to a gene: 11. The CDR3 bases are TGTGCCAGCAGTCAGGAGGGCGGGAGTGTTAATGAGCAGTTCTTC. Translation gives CASSQEGGSVNEQFF.

The CDR3 sequence: CASSAQGVYEQYF. In nucleotides, the CDR3 is TGTGCCAGCAGTGCACAGGGAGTCTACGAGCAGTACTTC. This chain joins TRBV6-1 and TRBJ2-7, with a weak D call TRBD1 (6 bases). The CDR3 extends over 13 amino acids. In germline, CDR1 is MNHNS, CDR2 SASEGT. V was shortened by 4 bases and J by 3 bases, with 10 bases between the two germline ends.

J is TRBJ2-7 and V is TRBV4-1; 7 nucleotides agree with TRBD1. The CDR3 contains 15 residues. Germline V CDR1 and CDR2: MGHRA, YSYEKL. V trimming: 2 bases; J trimming: 3 bases; junction bases outside the gene matches: 7. This CDR3 reads CASSQPRDRHYEQYF. The DNA of the CDR3 is TGCGCCAGCAGCCAACCCCGGGACAGACACTACGAGCAGTACTTC.

The chain employs TRBV6-5 and TRBJ1-6; D might be TRBD1 (5 bases). The V end was cut by 4 bases, the J end by 2 bases, with 12 bases between. The CDR3 extends over 16 amino acids. Per the germline V gene, CDR1 is MNHEY and CDR2 is SVGAGI. CDR3 sequence reads: CASSSEAGAYNSPLHF. In DNA form, the CDR3 reads TGTGCCAGCAGTTCGGAGGCGGGGGCCTATAATTCACCCCTCCACTTT.

This clone was counted only a few times. CDR3 sequence reads: CASSGLFTGELFF. The CDR3, as DNA: TGCGCCAGCAGTGGACTATTCACCGGGGAGCTGTTTTTT. The J gene is TRBJ2-2, the V gene TRBV10-1, with D perhaps matching TRBD2 (5 bases). This CDR3 is 13 amino acids long. Germline assignment: CDR1 WNHNN and CDR2 SYGVQD (reference sequence). V lost 4 bases and J 4 bases, leaving 7 bases between the germline ends.

The V and J genes are TRBV6-1 and TRBJ2-7; weak D call: TRBD1 (6 bases). The CDR3 has 14 residues. The germline CDR1 and CDR2 sequences are MNHNS and SASEGT. Deletions cut 5 bases from V and 3 bases from J, with 14 bases between. CDR3 nucleotide sequence: TGTGCCAGCAGTCCCCGGGACAATTACTACGAGCAGTACTTC. It is translated as CASSPRDNYYEQYF.

V and J are TRBV4-1 and TRBJ2-7, with 10 bases lining up with TRBD1. Germline lookup yields CDR1 MGHRA and CDR2 YSYEKL. This CDR3 comprises 16 residues. V gave up 2 bases and J gave up 3 bases; unmatched junction bases: 7. The CDR3 here is CASSQIGTGVYYEQYF. The CDR3 DNA reads TGCGCCAGCAGCCAAATAGGGACAGGGGTATACTACGAGCAGTACTTC.